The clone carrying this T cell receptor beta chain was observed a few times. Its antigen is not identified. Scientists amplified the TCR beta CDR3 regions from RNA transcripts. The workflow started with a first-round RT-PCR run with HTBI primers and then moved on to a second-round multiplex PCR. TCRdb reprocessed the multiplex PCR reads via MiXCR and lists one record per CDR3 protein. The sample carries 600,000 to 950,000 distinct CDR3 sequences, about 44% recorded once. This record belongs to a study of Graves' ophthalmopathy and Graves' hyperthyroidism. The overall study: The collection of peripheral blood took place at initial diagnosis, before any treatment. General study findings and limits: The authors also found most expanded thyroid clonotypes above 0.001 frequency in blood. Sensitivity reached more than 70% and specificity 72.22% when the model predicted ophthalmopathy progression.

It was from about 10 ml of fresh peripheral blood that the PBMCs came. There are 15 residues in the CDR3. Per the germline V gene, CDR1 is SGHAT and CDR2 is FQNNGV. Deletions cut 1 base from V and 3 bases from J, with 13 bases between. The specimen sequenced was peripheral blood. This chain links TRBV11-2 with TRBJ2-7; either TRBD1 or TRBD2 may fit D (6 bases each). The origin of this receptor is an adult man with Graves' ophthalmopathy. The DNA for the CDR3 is TGTGCCAGCAGCTTAGGGACGGGGGCCCACTACGAGCAGTACTTC. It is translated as CASSLGTGAHYEQYF.